The entry that follows covers one T cell receptor beta chain sequence. CDR3 size: 15 residues. The trim removed 3 bases at V and 0 bases at J, leaving 1 base unmatched. Germline V gene sequence: CDR1 MGHDK, CDR2 SYGVNS. The data belong to a study of cytomegalovirus exposure and HLA in healthy donors. The PCR employed 60 Vbeta primers together with 13 Jbeta primers. The assay was immunoSEQ multiplex PCR, and TCRdb's table has in-frame clones only and misses some. Of tens of thousands of clones in the sample, 65% to 70% were seen once. The sample comprised PBMCs. The chain employs TRBV25-1 and TRBJ1-5, with TRBD1 matching over 8 bases. This TCR was sampled from a male donor in good health and CMV-seropositive. CDR3 nucleotides: TGTGCCAGCAGTGACCAGGGGGCTAGCAATCAGCCCCAGCATTTT. Amino acids: CASSDQGASNQPQHF.